Below, 18 T cell receptor beta chains from the same sample are listed, as sequenced in a study of blood T cell repertoires in COVID-19. Some clones are missing from TCRdb's copy, which holds only in-frame ones; the method was immunoSEQ multiplex PCR. Among a few hundred thousand clones listed, about 88% were seen once. Sequenced material: PBMCs or T cells enriched from blood (not recorded which). The receptors were gathered from a woman aged 40 to 50 who had recovered from COVID-19.

The chain combines TRBV27 with TRBJ1-5; D gene unclear. Trimming removed 3 bases from V and 6 bases from J, with 12 bases in between. The length of the CDR3 is 14 residues. Germline V gene sequence: CDR1 MNHEY, CDR2 SMNVEV (reference sequence). CDR3 sequence: CASSLPGTGQPQHF. The CDR3 DNA is TGTGCCAGCAGTTTGCCTGGAACGGGTCAGCCCCAGCATTTT.

This chain connects TRBV6-2 or TRBV6-3 to TRBJ2-7, with 7 nucleotides matching TRBD1. V lost 1 base and J lost 2; bases outside the gene matches: 5. The CDR3 is made up of 15 amino acids. Looked up from germline, CDR1 is MNHEY and CDR2 is SVGEGT. CDR3 bases: TGTGCCAGCAGTTACTTCGGGACAGTTCCCTACGAGCAGTACTTC. Its protein product is CASSYFGTVPYEQYF.

The chain combines TRBV3-1 (or the pseudogene TRBV3-2) with TRBJ2-7; D remains ambiguous. CDR1 LGHDT and CDR2 YNNKEL come from the germline V gene (reference sequence). This CDR3 has 13 residues. The germline V and J ends were trimmed by 1 base and 7 bases, with 11 bases remaining between them. Here the CDR3 reads CASSQAVPGEQYF. The CDR3 DNA follows: TGTGCCAGCAGCCAAGCAGTCCCAGGAGAGCAGTACTTC.

The chain employs TRBV4-3 and TRBJ1-3; no definite D call. V lost 1 base to trimming and J lost 0 bases, with 7 bases between them. Germline-derived CDR1 and CDR2 are LGHNA and YSLEER. The CDR3 is 15 amino acids. The CDR3 protein is CASSQGADSGNTIYF. CDR3 nucleotides: TGCGCCAGCAGCCAAGGAGCTGACTCTGGAAACACCATATATTTT.

For this clone: Within the sample, other DNA sequences also encode this same CDR3. The chain combines TRBV19 with TRBJ1-1; possibly TRBD1 for D (5 bases). Germline V gives CDR1 LNHDA, CDR2 SQIVND (reference sequence). There are 14 residues in the CDR3. V was cut by 3 bases and J by 1 base, with 9 bases left in between. CDR3 sequence (DNA): TGTGCCAGTAGTATCGGGGACTCGAACACTGAAGCTTTCTTT. It is translated as CASSIGDSNTEAFF.

The V and J genes are TRBV9 and TRBJ2-3; 8 nucleotides align to TRBD2. This CDR3 contains 17 residues. The V segment lost 0 bases and the J segment 5 bases; nucleotides outside the gene matches: 11. CDR1 is SGDLS and CDR2 is YYNGEE in the germline V gene. The CDR3 spells CASSVAFGGLGIDTQYF. CDR3 DNA sequence: TGTGCCAGCAGCGTAGCTTTCGGGGGACTAGGGATAGATACGCAGTATTTT.

This chain connects TRBV2 to TRBJ1-2; no firm D call. Looked up from germline, CDR1 is SNHLY and CDR2 is FYNNEI. The CDR3 runs to 12 residues. CDR3 nucleotides: TGTGCATCAAGAAAGAGGGAATATGGCTACACCTTC. Translation: CASRKREYGYTF.

The chain couples TRBV4-2 to TRBJ1-2; D not certain. CDR3 length: 20 residues. Germline CDR1 is LGHNA and CDR2 is YNFKEQ. Trimming cost V 1 base and J 2 bases, with 26 bases left between them. The CDR3: CASSQGSGLGLSARNYGYTF. The CDR3 coding sequence is TGTGCCAGCAGCCAAGGGTCGGGGTTAGGACTTTCCGCTCGGAACTATGGCTACACCTTC.

The V and J genes are TRBV28 and TRBJ1-2, with 10 bases that match TRBD1. The CDR3 spans 17 residues. With 0 bases clipped from V and 3 bases from J, the junction kept 7 bases outside the gene matches. Germline CDR1 is MDHEN and CDR2 is SYDVKM. CDR3 nucleotide sequence: TGTGCCAGCAGTTTATGGTCCCGGACAGGGGGGGACTATGGCTACACCTTC. Its translation is CASSLWSRTGGDYGYTF.

The genes are TRBV24-1 and TRBJ1-2, with D tentatively TRBD1 (5 bases). CDR1 is KGHDR and CDR2 is SFDVKD in the germline V gene. This CDR3 contains 15 residues. Trimming took 1 base from V and 8 from J, leaving 16 bases between them. CDR3 region: CATSDLGQGASGYTF. As DNA, the CDR3 is TGTGCCACCAGTGATTTAGGGCAGGGTGCGAGCGGCTACACCTTC.

The chain employs TRBV19 and TRBJ1-5; 7 bases agree with TRBD1. Germline lookup yields CDR1 LNHDA and CDR2 SQIVND (reference sequence). Trimming removed 6 bases from V and 2 bases from J; junction bases left unmatched: 7. This CDR3 has 15 amino acids. CDR3 in amino acids: CASRGRGLGNQPQHF. As DNA, the CDR3 is TGTGCCAGTAGGGGTAGGGGGCTCGGCAATCAGCCCCAGCATTTT.

This clone is a singleton in its sample. The chain carries TRBV7-9 and TRBJ2-5, with D possibly TRBD1 on 6 matching bases. V lost 2 bases, J lost 5 bases, and 12 bases lay in between. The CDR3 length is 14 residues. Germline loops: CDR1 SEHNR, CDR2 FQNEAQ (reference sequence). The chain's CDR3 is CASSLTGLAETQYF. Written as DNA, the CDR3 is TGTGCCAGCAGCTTAACAGGGTTGGCCGAGACCCAGTACTTC.

The chain carries TRBV21-1 and TRBJ2-2; the table assigns TRBD2, which was not confirmed against the DNA. TRBV21-1 is flagged as a pseudogene. The CDR3 has 14 amino acids. CDR3 sequence: CASSSRSNTGELFF. The CDR3 coding sequence is TGTGCCAGCAGCAGTAGATCGAACACCGGGGAGCTGTTTTTT.

The chain carries TRBV14 and TRBJ2-7, with D possibly being TRBD2 (6 bases). The CDR3 consists of 16 residues. The V and J ends lost 2 bases and 4 bases respectively, with 18 bases between them. CDR1 and CDR2 from the germline V gene are SGHDN and FVKESK. The CDR3, as DNA: TGTGCCAGCAGCCAACTCCGGGACTCCGCCCTTTACGAGCAGTACTTC. Its translation is CASSQLRDSALYEQYF.

The CDR3 region is CASRATSDGTDTQYF. CDR3 coding DNA: TGCGCCAGCAGGGCGACTAGCGACGGCACAGATACGCAGTATTTT. The chain uses TRBV10-1 and TRBJ2-3; TRBD2 matches at 8 bases. This CDR3 has 15 amino acids. J gave up 1 base and V 6 bases, and 6 bases lay outside the gene matches. CDR1 WNHNN and CDR2 SYGVQD come from the germline V gene (reference sequence).

The V and J genes are TRBV15 and TRBJ1-4, with unresolved D. CDR3 length: 15 amino acids. The germline gives CDR1 LNHNV, CDR2 YYDKDF (reference sequence). V was shortened by 3 bases and J by 0 bases, with 8 bases between the two germline ends. The CDR3 bases are TGTGCCACCAGCAGGCCGCAGACAACTAATGAAAAACTGTTTTTT. This gives the protein CATSRPQTTNEKLFF.

The CDR3 nucleotides read TGTGCCGGCGGGGGGGAGTTGTGGCAGCCCCAGCATTTT. Residues: CAGGGELWQPQHF. The chain uses TRBV19 and TRBJ1-5, with D perhaps matching TRBD1 (5 bases). Trimming pared 11 bases from V and 7 bases from J, leaving 18 bases between. Germline V CDR1 and CDR2: LNHDA, SQIVND (reference sequence). CDR3 length: 13 residues.

This clone was counted a single time. This rearrangement joins TRBV10-1 to TRBJ2-2; 16 bases map to TRBD2. The J segment lost 12 bases and the V segment lost 8 bases, leaving 3 bases of the junction unmatched. The CDR3 runs 13 residues. CDR1 is WNHNN and CDR2 is SYGVQD in the germline V gene (reference sequence). The CDR3 sequence: CASGTSGGGQLFF. In DNA form, the CDR3 reads TGCGCCAGCGGGACTAGCGGGGGGGGGCAGCTGTTTTTT.